Listed below are T cell receptor beta chains from one sample, sequenced in a study of blood T cell repertoires in COVID-19. Here immunoSEQ multiplex PCR was the method, and the copy in TCRdb shows in-frame clones only, minus some. Of a few hundred thousand clones listed, about 87% are singletons. Input material: peripheral blood. These receptor sequences come from a man aged 18 to 30 with COVID-19, enrolled during active disease. Each CDR3 is given with its conserved first and last residue. Fields, in order: J gene, clone size, V gene, D gene, CDR3 protein, CDR3 DNA. The D gene is left open where the match is weak. Clone sizes are given selectively: once, few, many, or a class where the clone is expanded.

TRBJ2-1	-	TRBV11-2	-	CASSSIREEQFF	TGTGCCAGCAGCTCGATTCGGGAGGAGCAGTTCTTC
TRBJ1-3	few	TRBV2	TRBD1	CASSERTGPGNTIYF	TGTGCCAGCAGTGAAAGGACAGGCCCTGGAAACACCATATATTTT
TRBJ2-1	few	TRBV6-4	TRBD2	CASRPTGTSGINEQFF	TGTGCCAGCAGACCGACCGGGACTAGCGGGATTAATGAGCAGTTCTTC
TRBJ2-5	-	TRBV10-3	TRBD2	CAIGSGHQETQYF	TGTGCCATCGGTAGCGGGCACCAAGAGACCCAGTACTTC
TRBJ2-7	-	TRBV2	TRBD1	CASGDRTAYEQYF	TGTGCCAGCGGGGACAGGACAGCCTACGAGCAGTACTTC
TRBJ2-1	once	TRBV5-4	TRBD2	CASRGTSGYNEQFF	TGTGCCAGCAGAGGGACTAGCGGGTACAATGAGCAGTTCTTC
TRBJ1-2	-	TRBV19	-	CASSIDQGRANYGYTF	TGTGCCAGTAGTATAGATCAAGGGAGGGCTAACTATGGCTACACCTTC
TRBJ2-2	-	TRBV12-5	-	CASVVGFGGPTGELFF	TGTGCTAGTGTCGTGGGTTTTGGCGGTCCCACCGGGGAGCTGTTTTTT
TRBJ2-3	-	TRBV15	-	CATSRGPSGTDTQYF	TGTGCCACCAGCAGGGGTCCTAGCGGCACAGATACGCAGTATTTT
TRBJ2-3	-	TRBV27	-	CATSTTNTDTQYF	TGTGCCACCTCGACTACTAACACAGATACGCAGTATTTT
TRBJ2-2	-	TRBV6-5	-	CASSYSRQGNTGELFF	TGTGCCAGCAGTTACTCCCGCCAGGGGAACACCGGGGAGCTGTTTTTT
TRBJ2-3	once	TRBV6-1	-	CASSEAREARTDTQYF	TGTGCCAGCAGTGAAGCTCGTGAGGCGAGGACAGATACGCAGTATTTT
TRBJ2-7	-	TRBV30	TRBD1	CAWSKGAISYEQYF	TGTGCCTGGAGTAAGGGGGCAATCTCCTACGAGCAGTACTTC
TRBJ2-1	-	TRBV27	-	CASSQGLLSSSYNEQFF	TGTGCCAGCAGCCAAGGACTCCTAAGTAGCTCCTACAATGAGCAGTTCTTC
TRBJ2-7	-	TRBV7-9	-	CASSPSLEQYF	TGTGCCAGCAGCCCCTCCCTGGAGCAGTACTTC
TRBJ2-7	-	TRBV3-1/TRBV3-2	TRBD2	CASSPGLAGTYEQYF	TGTGCCAGCAGCCCAGGACTAGCGGGGACATACGAGCAGTACTTC
TRBJ2-2	-	TRBV6-4	-	CASSDSGGSNTGELFF	TGTGCCAGCAGTGACTCTGGAGGGTCGAACACCGGGGAGCTGTTTTTT
TRBJ2-3	-	TRBV5-6	TRBD2	CASSLVAPSGRTDTQYF	TGTGCCAGCAGCCTCGTCGCCCCTAGCGGGAGGACAGATACGCAGTATTTT
TRBJ2-1	-	TRBV21-1	-	CASSKERGALTSGRFHNEQFF	TGTGCCAGCAGCAAAGAGAGAGGGGCTTTAACTAGCGGGAGGTTCCACAATGAGCAGTTCTTC
TRBJ1-1	few	TRBV10-1	-	CASSESGHRNTEAFF	TGCGCCAGCAGTGAGTCAGGACACCGAAACACTGAAGCTTTCTTT
TRBJ2-7	-	TRBV4-2	TRBD2	CASSQEGQGGFYEQYF	TGTGCCAGCAGCCAAGAAGGCCAGGGAGGGTTCTACGAGCAGTACTTC
TRBJ1-4	-	TRBV5-8	TRBD1	CASSKGQAINEKLFF	TGTGCCAGCAGCAAGGGACAGGCGATTAATGAAAAACTGTTTTTT
TRBJ2-1	-	TRBV5-1	TRBD1	CASSIDRDEQFF	TGCGCCAGCAGCATCGACAGGGATGAGCAGTTCTTC
TRBJ2-7	-	TRBV18	TRBD1	CASSATGLRSYEQYF	TGTGCCAGCTCAGCGACAGGGCTTCGCTCCTACGAGCAGTACTTC
TRBJ2-3	-	TRBV6-5	-	CASLRGPADTQYF	TGTGCCAGCTTGCGGGGGCCAGCGGATACGCAGTATTTT
TRBJ2-7	-	TRBV18	TRBD1	CASSPIGQGANEQYF	TGTGCCAGCTCACCAATTGGACAGGGGGCAAACGAGCAGTACTTC
TRBJ2-3	-	TRBV6-5	-	CASRKRQPGDTQYF	TGTGCCAGCAGGAAGAGACAACCCGGAGATACGCAGTATTTT
TRBJ1-4	-	TRBV19	TRBD1	CASSTTGTAHEKLFF	TGTGCCAGTAGTACAACCGGGACAGCTCATGAAAAACTGTTTTTT
TRBJ1-2	-	TRBV28	-	CASSPRRANYGYTF	TGTGCCAGCAGCCCCCGCAGGGCTAACTATGGCTACACCTTC
TRBJ1-2	few	TRBV6-6	TRBD1	CASSKGSGQTGGYTF	TGTGCCAGCAGTAAGGGATCGGGACAGACGGGAGGCTACACCTTC
TRBJ1-1	-	TRBV7-8	-	CASSLQNGYNTEAFF	TGTGCCAGCAGCTTACAAAACGGGTACAACACTGAAGCTTTCTTT
TRBJ1-3	-	TRBV6-5	-	CASRLTGISGNTIYF	TGTGCCAGCAGGCTAACAGGGATCTCTGGAAACACCATATATTTT
TRBJ2-2	-	TRBV19	TRBD1	CASSKDRVSGELFF	TGTGCCAGTAGTAAAGACAGGGTGTCCGGGGAGCTGTTTTTT
TRBJ2-7	-	TRBV2	TRBD2	CASRGGTSGISVYEQYF	TGTGCCAGCAGGGGGGGGACTAGCGGGATCTCAGTCTACGAGCAGTACTTC
TRBJ2-5	-	TRBV28	TRBD1	CASSWLGQSLGTQYF	TGTGCCAGCAGTTGGTTGGGACAGTCGCTTGGGACCCAGTACTTC
TRBJ2-1	-	TRBV27	TRBD1	CASSPAYVTGATEAYNEQFF	TGTGCCAGCAGTCCGGCATATGTGACAGGGGCTACCGAGGCCTACAATGAGCAGTTCTTC
TRBJ2-5	-	TRBV2	-	CASREQGTETQYF	TGTGCCAGCAGAGAACAGGGAACCGAGACCCAGTACTTC
TRBJ2-5	-	TRBV5-1	-	CASSKGDLPQETQYF	TGCGCCAGCAGCAAGGGGGACCTCCCACAAGAGACCCAGTACTTC
TRBJ1-5	few	TRBV7-9	-	CASSARGDSNQPQHF	TGTGCCAGCAGCGCCAGAGGAGATAGCAATCAGCCCCAGCATTTT
TRBJ1-2	-	TRBV7-9	TRBD1	CASSFRPLGQGEGYTF	TGTGCCAGCAGCTTCCGCCCCCTCGGACAGGGTGAAGGCTACACCTTC
TRBJ2-2	-	TRBV7-9	TRBD1	CASSLEQGQPNWTGELFF	TGTGCCAGCAGCCTCGAGCAGGGACAGCCGAACTGGACCGGGGAGCTGTTTTTT
TRBJ1-1	-	TRBV6-5	TRBD1	CASRGSGTGETEAFF	TGTGCCAGCAGGGGCTCCGGGACAGGGGAAACTGAAGCTTTCTTT
TRBJ2-3	-	TRBV12-3/TRBV12-4	TRBD2	CASQLAGGDTQYF	TGTGCCAGCCAACTAGCGGGGGGCGATACGCAGTATTTT
TRBJ2-7	-	TRBV10-2	-	CASSEYTAEQYF	TGCGCCAGCAGTGAGTACACAGCAGAGCAGTACTTC
TRBJ2-7	-	TRBV7-6	-	CASSLGTFSYEQYF	TGTGCCAGCAGCTTAGGCACATTCTCCTACGAGCAGTACTTC
TRBJ2-3	once	TRBV10-1	-	CASSESRDTQYF	TGCGCCAGCAGTGAGTCCAGAGATACGCAGTATTTT
TRBJ2-3	-	TRBV6-5	TRBD2	CASSYGSGTGYTQYF	TGTGCCAGCAGTTATGGTAGCGGGACTGGATATACGCAGTATTTT
TRBJ1-3	-	TRBV11-2	-	CASSFTDSTSGNTIYF	TGTGCCAGCAGCTTCACGGACAGTACTTCTGGAAACACCATATATTTT
TRBJ2-7	-	TRBV11-2	-	CASSENFNEQYF	TGTGCCAGCAGCGAGAACTTTAACGAGCAGTACTTC
TRBJ1-3	once	TRBV7-6	TRBD1	CASSQLQGAGNTIYF	TGTGCCAGCAGCCAACTTCAGGGGGCTGGAAACACCATATATTTT
TRBJ2-7	-	TRBV6-5	-	CASNTRYSYEQYF	TGTGCCAGCAATACGCGGTACTCTTACGAGCAGTACTTC
TRBJ2-5	-	TRBV15	-	CATSRDSGETQYF	TGTGCCACCAGCAGAGATTCGGGTGAGACCCAGTACTTC
TRBJ1-3	-	TRBV5-4	TRBD1	CASRNTGGRTDTIYF	TGTGCCAGCAGGAATACAGGGGGCAGAACGGACACCATATATTTT